This T cell receptor beta chain was found in a study of a mutant IDH1 vaccine in newly diagnosed glioma. Across the whole study: At weeks 1, 3, 5, 7, 11, 15, 19 and 23, patients received a vaccination, eight in all.

Study-wide results and limits: Pseudoprogression seemingly bore no relation to changes in top peripheral T cell clonotypes.

Trimming left V 8 bases short and J 5 bases short, with 18 bases between. The V gene's germline CDR1 is SGHAT and CDR2 FQNNGV. The CDR3 is 15 amino acids. Sample time point: week 5, during vaccination. Doses of 300 ug of mutant IDH1 20-mer peptide were given with topical imiquimod. Clones were read by immunoSEQ multiplex PCR, and TCRdb kept only the in-frame ones, dropping some. This sample carries roughly 60,000 clones, 84% of them seen once, and the ten largest clones take 6% to 7.5%. Comment on this clone: No antigen is known for it.

This sequence originates from a woman aged 45-60 years with glioma. This chain connects TRBV11-2 to TRBJ2-2; either TRBD1 or TRBD2 may fit D (5 bases each). The sample in question was PBMCs, obtained from a glioma patient whose treatment included an IDH1 peptide vaccine. CDR3: CASRPGTKETGELFF. DNA for the CDR3: TGTGCCAGCCGGCCCGGGACCAAAGAAACCGGGGAGCTGTTTTTT. Based on the CDR3 plus reference TRBV11-2 and TRBJ2-2, the full variable domain is EAGVAQSPRYKIIEKRQSVAFWCNPISGHATLYWYQQILGQGPKLLIQFQNNGVVDDSQLPKDRFSAERLKGVDSTLKIQPAKLEDSAVYLCASRPGTKETGELFFGEGSRLTVL.